The 17 T cell receptor beta chains below were found in one sample sequenced in a study of immune evolution from preneoplasia to lung adenocarcinoma (TCRdb year 2021). Receptors were amplified or captured by the immunoSEQ multiplex PCR assay. In TCRdb, the immuneACCESS table is reduced to in-frame sequences with V and J assigned. These tables do not hold every clone; where another copy was compared, an unresolved V gene accounts for under half, and the others remain unexplained. The sample table records 20,000 to 30,000 clones; about 74% of these occur just once. The ten largest clones add up to under 7% of the sample. The specimen sequenced was FFPE invasive lung adenocarcinoma tissue. The sample's cell subset or site label is to be understood as: frankly invasive lung adenocarcinoma (ADC). The receptors derive from a person in their sixties with invasive lung adenocarcinoma. Some clones in this sample may be carry-over from other donors' samples.

The V gene is TRBV18, the J gene TRBJ2-7; TRBD1 matches 8 bases. Germline CDR1 and CDR2: KGHSH and LQKENI. With 5 bases clipped from V and 3 bases from J, the junction kept 6 bases outside the gene matches. The CDR3 spans 14 residues. The CDR3 nucleotides read TGTGCCAGCTCAGCTAGCAGGGGGCTCTACGAGCAGTACTTC. Translating gives CASSASRGLYEQYF. Full variable domain (remainder filled in from reference TRBV18 and TRBJ2-7): NAGVMQNPRHLVRRRGQEARLRCSPMKGHSHVYWYRQLPEEGLKFMVYLQKENIIDESGMPKERFSAEFPKEGPSILRIQQVVRGDSAAYFCASSASRGLYEQYFGPGTRLTVT.

The chain couples TRBV11-3 to TRBJ2-7; D is perhaps TRBD1 (5 bases). CDR3 length equals 14 residues. The ends were cut back, 2 bases at V and 0 bases at J, with 8 bases in the middle. The germline V gene has CDR1 SGHNT and CDR2 YENEEA. The CDR3 here is CASSLYRSSYEQYF. The CDR3 DNA is TGTGCCAGCAGCTTATACAGGAGCTCCTACGAGCAGTACTTC.

This clone has only a few counts. The rearrangement uses TRBV30 and TRBJ1-4; D is possibly TRBD1 (6 bases). Trimming left V 4 bases short and J 5 bases short, with 11 bases between. This CDR3 has 13 amino acids. Germline V gives CDR1 GTSNPN, CDR2 SVGIG (reference sequence). CDR3 residues: CAWTTQGNEKLFF. The CDR3 nucleotides are TGTGCCTGGACGACGCAGGGGAATGAAAAACTGTTTTTT.

By share, this clone ranks as medium-sized (0.01 to 0.1%). This rearrangement joins TRBV2 to TRBJ2-1; 7 nucleotides agree with TRBD2. The CDR3 spans 13 residues. CDR1 and CDR2 from the germline V gene are SNHLY and FYNNEI. V shed 6 bases, J shed 4 bases, and the junction held 3 bases outside the gene matches. Here the CDR3 DNA reads TGTGCCAGCAGGGGGAGGGCTTACAATGAGCAGTTCTTC. The encoded protein is CASRGRAYNEQFF.

V and J are TRBV6-4 and TRBJ2-7; no clear D. The CDR3 runs to 13 residues. Trimming cost V 0 bases and J 4 bases, with 7 bases left between them. CDR1 MRHNA and CDR2 SNTAGT come from the germline V gene. CDR3 protein: CASSDSNHYEQYF. The CDR3 DNA is TGTGCCAGCAGTGACTCGAACCATTACGAGCAGTACTTC.

The chain uses TRBV7-2 and TRBJ2-2; 9 bases agree with TRBD2. V was pared by 4 bases and J by 6 bases, with 9 bases of the junction left unmatched. The CDR3 extends over 16 amino acids. CDR1 SGHTA and CDR2 FQGNSA come from the germline V gene. The CDR3 protein is CASSYWTSEWSGELFF. The CDR3 DNA reads TGTGCCAGCAGCTACTGGACTAGCGAGTGGTCCGGGGAGCTGTTTTTT.

The chain links TRBV30 to TRBJ1-2; D possibly corresponds to TRBD1 (5 bases). V lost 0 bases and J 9 bases, leaving 14 bases between the germline ends. The CDR3 loop spans 13 amino acids. From germline, CDR1 is GTSNPN and CDR2 SVGIG (reference sequence). The CDR3 nucleotides read TGTGCCTGGAGTGTACGGGGCCGGGGAAGCTACACCTTC. Its protein product is CAWSVRGRGSYTF.

This clone is classed as large. Other DNA variants within this sample encode the same CDR3. The CDR3 DNA is TGTGCCAGCAGCTTAAGTGTGGGGACGGCCTCCTACGAGCAGTACTTC. Translated, it gives CASSLSVGTASYEQYF. The chain is built from TRBV7-9 and TRBJ2-7; D may be TRBD1 or TRBD2 (5 bases each). The CDR3 runs 16 residues. CDR1 is SEHNR and CDR2 is FQNEAQ in the germline V gene (reference sequence). Trimming shortened V by 2 bases and J by 0 bases, and 14 bases separated the two germline ends.

The chain is built from TRBV5-1 and TRBJ2-3; D unclear. Trimming removed 4 bases at V and 1 base at J, with 10 bases between. The CDR3 is made up of 14 amino acids. Germline V lookup: CDR1 SGHRS, CDR2 YFSETQ. The CDR3 loop reads CASSPTMRTDTQYF. CDR3 DNA sequence: TGCGCCAGCAGCCCAACGATGCGCACAGATACGCAGTATTTT.

This sequence joins TRBV27 and TRBJ2-1; D uncertain. CDR1 is MNHEY and CDR2 is SMNVEV in the germline V gene (reference sequence). V was pared by 5 bases and J by 5 bases, with 16 bases between. The CDR3 has 15 amino acids. Here the CDR3 DNA reads TGTGCCAGCAGTCCCGTGAACCGCCCAGACAATGAGCAGTTCTTC. Translated, it gives CASSPVNRPDNEQFF.

The rearrangement links TRBV6-1 to TRBJ1-1, with D possibly being TRBD1 (5 bases). This CDR3 has 15 residues. Germline-derived CDR1 and CDR2 are MNHNS and SASEGT. V was clipped by 7 bases and J by 3 bases, with 18 bases between them. As DNA, the CDR3 is TGTGCCAGCATTTTCCAGGGAAGAGAGGACACTGAAGCTTTCTTT. This encodes CASIFQGREDTEAFF.

This sequence joins TRBV28 and TRBJ2-1; 7 nucleotides agree with TRBD2. This CDR3 is 11 amino acids long. Trimming took 6 bases from V and 10 from J; bases not matched to a gene: 3. Germline CDR1 reads MDHEN; CDR2 reads SYDVKM. The CDR3 protein is CASRRGGEQFF. The CDR3 bases are TGTGCCAGCAGGCGGGGAGGGGAGCAGTTCTTC.

The chain is built from TRBV18 and TRBJ1-2; D not resolved. The CDR3 consists of 15 residues. Germline CDR1 is KGHSH and CDR2 is LQKENI. The germline V and J ends were trimmed by 3 bases and 1 base, with 12 bases remaining between them. Here the CDR3 reads CASSPERAINYGYTF. The DNA for the CDR3 is TGTGCCAGCTCACCCGAACGAGCAATTAACTATGGCTACACCTTC.

The rearrangement uses TRBV6-6 and TRBJ2-1; maybe TRBD2 (5 bases). The CDR3 is made up of 16 amino acids. Germline CDR1 reads MNHNY; CDR2 reads SVGAGI (reference sequence). With 7 bases removed from V and 7 bases from J, the gap between germline ends came to 23 bases. The CDR3 region has the DNA TGTGCCAGCACTCATAGTAGGGCAGAGGGTCTTAATGAGCAGTTCTTC. This encodes CASTHSRAEGLNEQFF.

This clone occurred once. The gene calls are TRBV4-1 and TRBJ2-3; unclear D gene. This CDR3 has 15 residues. The germline CDR1 and CDR2 sequences are MGHRA and YSYEKL. The ends were cut back, 5 bases at V and 5 bases at J, with 17 bases in the middle. In DNA form, the CDR3 reads TGCGCCAGCAGCTCCCCCAAGGGTTTGCTAGATACGCAGTATTTT. It translates to CASSSPKGLLDTQYF.

The genes are TRBV5-1 and TRBJ1-1; D call uncertain. This CDR3 is 14 amino acids long. With 1 base removed from V and 6 bases from J, the gap between germline ends came to 13 bases. The germline gives CDR1 SGHRS, CDR2 YFSETQ. In DNA, the CDR3 is TGCGCCAGCAGCTTGAATGTTTTGTCGGCTGAAGCTTTCTTT. This codes for CASSLNVLSAEAFF.

The J gene is TRBJ2-3, the V gene TRBV19, with a weak D call TRBD1 (6 bases). The CDR3 extends over 16 amino acids. Germline V gene sequence: CDR1 LNHDA, CDR2 SQIVND (reference sequence). V dropped 4 bases and J dropped 0 bases, with 14 bases sitting between them. Here the CDR3 DNA reads TGTGCCAGTAGTACGATGGGGGCGGTTAGCACAGATACGCAGTATTTT. As protein: CASSTMGAVSTDTQYF.